Below, one T cell receptor beta chain is given with its context. This sample stems from a study of blood T cell repertoires in COVID-19. Turning to the study itself: Donors in Cohort 3 counted as recovered after two negative PCRs, clearance, or symptom resolution.

TCRdb's table, derived via immunoSEQ multiplex PCR, lists solely in-frame clones and lacks some. The sample holds some 160,000 clones, 65% to 80% seen once. Deletions cut 3 bases from V and 3 bases from J, with 11 bases between. Germline CDR1 WNHNN, CDR2 SYGVQD (reference sequence). The CDR3 spans 14 residues. This chain links TRBV10-1 with TRBJ1-1; D gene uncertain. The clonotype comes from a woman between 65 and 79 years old in a cohort exposed to, infected with or recovered from COVID-19 (not recorded which). The sequenced sample was PBMCs or T cells enriched from blood (not recorded which). DNA for the CDR3: TGCGCCAGCAGTGATCCGGGGTCGGACACTGAAGCTTTCTTT. Encoded protein: CASSDPGSDTEAFF.